This is a list of T cell receptor beta chains from one sample in a study of kidney transplant recipient with SARS-CoV-2 infection. A single record per CDR3 protein comes from TCRdb applying MiXCR to the reads. The data show 200,000 to 250,000 distinct CDR3 sequences, with around 26% seen just once and roughly 7% held by the top ten. The source was a blood sample, collected at baseline and on roughly day 120 from a kidney transplant recipient. All receptors come from a male patient in his thirties who had COVID-19 and was a kidney transplant recipient. Some T cells may have come from the graft donor. Each CDR3 is given with its conserved first and last residue. D genes are given only for firm matches. The size of a clone is reported for some rows only, either as once, few or many, or as a class for expanded clones.

>.|TRBJ1-2|.|TRBV12-5
CASGDRGLQGKTYGYTF
TGTGCTAGTGGTGATAGAGGTTTGCAGGGAAAGACCTATGGCTACACCTTC
>.|TRBJ2-6|.|TRBV8-2
CGTAPRITQGRANVLTF
TGTGGCACTGCTCCCAGGATAACACAAGGTCGGGCCAACGTCCTGACTTTC
>many|TRBJ2-7|TRBD1|TRBV7-6
CASSSGGNEQYF
TGTGCCAGCAGTTCAGGGGGCAACGAGCAGTACTTC
>many|TRBJ1-2|.|TRBV8-2
CGSAPPDSRKTYGYTF
TGTGGCAGTGCTCCTCCTGATAGCCGAAAGACCTATGGCTACACCTTC
>many|TRBJ2-7|.|TRBV10-1
CASSEGLGLGEQYF
TGCGCCAGCAGTGAGGGCCTGGGCCTGGGCGAGCAGTACTTC
>many|TRBJ2-7|TRBD2|TRBV6-5
CASSYGGDYEQYF
TGTGCCAGCAGTTATGGGGGGGACTACGAGCAGTACTTC
>many|TRBJ1-2|.|TRBV24-1
CATSKEYSTRKTYGYTF
TGTGCCACCAGTAAGGAGTATAGTACCAGAAAGACCTATGGCTACACCTTC
>.|TRBJ2-2|.|TRBV19
CASSIGQNTGELFF
TGTGCCAGTAGTATCGGACAGAACACCGGGGAGCTGTTTTTT
>.|TRBJ1-2|.|TRBV12-3/TRBV12-4
CASSIIYTAGKAYGYTF
TGTGCCAGCAGTATCATTTACACAGCAGGAAAGGCCTATGGCTACACCTTC
>many|TRBJ1-5|.|TRBV4-1
CASSQDPRGSNQPQHF
TGCGCCAGCAGCCAAGATCCCAGGGGTAGCAATCAGCCCCAGCATTTT
>many|TRBJ2-3|TRBD2|TRBV11-2
CASSPFSGGRSTDTQYF
TGTGCCAGCAGCCCCTTTTCCGGCGGGAGGAGCACAGATACGCAGTATTTT
>many|TRBJ2-5|.|TRBV27
CASSLVGGETQYF
TGTGCCAGCAGTTTGGTAGGAGGGGAGACCCAGTACTTC
>many|TRBJ1-2|.|TRBV20-1
CSARRTLFRKTYGYTF
TGCAGTGCTCGGCGTACGCTGTTTCGAAAGACCTATGGCTACACCTTC
>many|TRBJ1-6|TRBD1|TRBV7-7
CASSYGQGLNSPLHF
TGTGCTAGCAGCTACGGACAGGGCCTAAATTCACCCCTCCACTTT
>many|TRBJ2-5|.|TRBV5-4
CASSLGLVQETQYF
TGTGCCAGCAGCTTGGGGCTAGTCCAAGAGACCCAGTACTTC
>.|TRBJ2-5|.|TRBV20-1
CSALKTGEETQYF
TGCAGTGCACTCAAGACGGGGGAGGAGACCCAGTACTTC
>many|TRBJ2-1|.|TRBV7-9
CASSLGTLYNEQFF
TGTGCCAGCAGCTTGGGGACCTTATACAATGAGCAGTTCTTC
>many|TRBJ2-1|.|TRBV3-2
CASRPTGTANGQFF
TGTGCCAGCCGGCCTACAGGGACGGCGAATGGGCAGTTCTTC